This T cell receptor (beta chain) was captured by sequencing in a study of regulatory T cells in long-lasting Graves disease. The table lists this clonotype with a few counts. Antigen: not known. Library construction for TCR beta used iRepertoire HTBI primers and Arm-PCR of CDR3 regions. TCRdb re-called the multiplex PCR reads with MiXCR, one entry per CDR3 protein. This sample has about 540,000 distinct CDR3 sequences, with approximately 13% found just once. Time point in this sample: newly diagnosed GD, antithyroid drugs for less than 3 months. With RNA extracted from PBMCs as input, the TCR library was made. The study, taken as a whole, reports: Gene preferences differed: TRBV28, TRBJ1-2, TRBJ2-5 in persistent cases. New patients shared fewer than 1,000 public clonotypes, and persistent patients shared more, with 2,741.

With 0 bases clipped from V and 1 base from J, the junction kept 0 bases outside the gene matches. The CDR3 runs 14 residues. The germline V gene has CDR1 GTSNPN and CDR2 SVGIG (reference sequence). These records were also assigned to another study, of T cells in Graves' hyperthyroidism and ophthalmopathy. From that report: HTBI primers were used for first-round RT-PCR of the TCR CDR3.

The clonotype originates from a man in his thirties or forties with Graves disease. The material was peripheral blood mononuclear cells (PBMCs), obtained at new diagnosis, from a patient treated with antithyroid drugs. The rearrangement uses TRBV30 and TRBJ2-3, with 8 bases fitting TRBD2. The CDR3 DNA sequence: TGTGCCTGGAGTGTACTAGCGGGCACAGATACGCAGTATTTT. Translation: CAWSVLAGTDTQYF.